This TCR beta chain is from a study of T-cell memory formation after mild COVID-19. One entry per CDR3 protein, called by TCRdb with MiXCR from the 5' RACE reads. This sample has roughly 200,000 distinct CDR3 sequences; 16% occur once, and the top ten carry under 2.5%. Germline loops: CDR1 SGHNT, CDR2 YYREEE (reference sequence). The CDR3 runs 15 residues. V lost 3 bases, J lost 0 bases, and 2 bases stayed unmatched. This clonotype has just a few counts. The TCR was taken from an adult woman who had mild COVID-19 (a few samples of this study predate the infection). Cell type and time point are not known. The chain is built from TRBV5-4 and TRBJ2-2; 7 bases fit TRBD1. What was sequenced was PBMCs or a T cell subset sorted from them (not recorded which). The CDR3 DNA reads as TGTGCCAGCAGCTCCGGGACAGCGAACACCGGGGAGCTGTTTTTT. Protein sequence: CASSSGTANTGELFF.